A selection of T cell receptor beta chains follows, all from one sample in a study of shared clonotypes between healthy human individuals. Sequenced by immunoSEQ multiplex PCR; TCRdb stores in-frame clones only, minus some. The sample consists of some 1,600,000 clones, 98% of them appearing once. Specimen: naive CD4+ T cells sorted from blood. These receptors all stem from a man younger than 40 in good health. Each CDR3 is given with its conserved first and last residue.

TRBJ2-1,TRBV7-9,CASSLSGISYNEQFF
TRBJ2-2,TRBV18,CASSPWETNTGELFF
TRBJ2-6,TRBV19,CASSTFPLSTGIGANVLTF
TRBJ2-7,TRBV5-1,CASSVTANTYEQYF
TRBJ2-7,TRBV5-6,CASSLVVEIGGEQYF
TRBJ2-3,TRBV4-3,CASSPKGRRMSTDTQYF
TRBJ2-1,TRBV5-6,CASSLADGLTYNEQFF
TRBJ2-2,TRBV18,CASSPRLRGDTGELFF
TRBJ1-1,TRBV18,CASSLQGAWAFF
TRBJ1-5,TRBV15,CATSAAVSFQPQHF
TRBJ1-4,TRBV5-1,CASSFGQVNEKLFF
TRBJ2-1,TRBV20-1,CSARDPPKQFF
TRBJ2-7,TRBV11-2,CASSFRDTYEQYF
TRBJ2-7,TRBV6-5,CASRIGGASYEQYF
TRBJ2-2,TRBV5-5,CASSFGLAGGTGELFF
TRBJ1-1,TRBV4-1,CASSHATDRQGLVNTEAFF
TRBJ2-1,TRBV4-2,CASSPVGEFSYNEQFF
TRBJ2-7,TRBV11-2,CASSLVSQSSYEQYF
TRBJ2-5,TRBV9,CASSTLTGGRETQYF
TRBJ1-1,TRBV18,CASSPPFQGGEAFF
TRBJ2-7,TRBV6-4,CASSIPRATYEQYF
TRBJ2-1,TRBV28,CAITPGGSYNEQFF
TRBJ2-1,TRBV9,CASSVGGGSYNEQFF
TRBJ2-1,TRBV7-9,CASSPVYNEQFF
TRBJ2-7,TRBV4-1,CASSQGSPALEQYF
TRBJ1-2,TRBV7-2,CASRRTGANYGYTF
TRBJ2-3,TRBV7-8,CASSLGRDRYTDTQYF
TRBJ1-3,TRBV7-2,CASSLIGGFGNTIYF
TRBJ2-7,TRBV21-1,CASSYSGTASRYEQYF
TRBJ2-2,TRBV18,CASEKEGTGELFF
TRBJ2-7,TRBV25-1,CASSEGGAGDPYEQYF
TRBJ1-5,TRBV7-9,CASSSGQTYNQPQHF
TRBJ2-5,TRBV5-1,CASSVTSGSRETQYF
TRBJ2-3,TRBV7-6,CASSLMAGGRADTQYF
TRBJ2-2,TRBV18,CASSHATSGSLTGELFF
TRBJ1-5,TRBV18,CASSRQYNQPQHF
TRBJ2-7,TRBV30,CAWSVGDSPPYEQYF
TRBJ1-5,TRBV13,CASSFQGSNQPQHF
TRBJ2-2,TRBV19,CASSMRGAGELFF
TRBJ2-1,TRBV5-1,CASSPGLAGDNEQFF
TRBJ1-1,TRBV7-2,CASSSQRLNTEAFF
TRBJ2-2,TRBV5-4,CASTLGGTNTGELFF
TRBJ1-1,TRBV2,CASRGHPNTEAFF
TRBJ2-7,TRBV6-6,CASSYSQNEQYF
TRBJ1-1,TRBV7-3,CASSSTRTAGNTEAFF
TRBJ1-4,TRBV19,CASSIKTPTNEKLFF
TRBJ2-3,TRBV29-1,CSVVPSGNTDTQYF
TRBJ2-7,TRBV25-1,CASSKHGLFYEQYF
TRBJ2-4,TRBV4-1,CASSQPTNSDIQYF
TRBJ1-2,TRBV10-2,CASSPHPGSDGYTF
TRBJ1-2,TRBV12-5,CASGSGGYGYTF
TRBJ2-7,TRBV28,CASSRATYEQYF
TRBJ2-7,TRBV5-6,CASSLGLAGGEQYF
TRBJ2-7,TRBV6-1,CASSEEQGSLYEQYF
TRBJ2-5,TRBV11-2,CASSTSGSQEAQYF
TRBJ2-7,TRBV11-2,CASSSIQTSFYEQYF
TRBJ2-3,TRBV27,CASSRQGISTDTQYF